The T cell receptor beta chain under discussion was sequenced for a study of T cells in women clearing cervical HPV infection. Study-level information: With HLA typing for only a few women, HLA confounding remains possible.

Study-wide findings and caveats: Effector/memory and HPV-specific T cells were not isolated, and association timing is unknown.

Regarding this clone: Its target is not known.

This table comes from immunoSEQ multiplex PCR, and its TCRdb copy is limited to in-frame clones, with some not included. The data show 44,000 or so clones, and the top ten clones hold approximately 1%. Sequencing was carried out using blood buffy coat. This TCR derives from a woman between 18 and 69 years old with a cervical HPV16 infection that either progressed to CIN3+ or cleared (not recorded which).

CDR3 bases read: TGCGCCAGCAGCTCCGGGACAGCGGCTAGTAACTATGGC. Protein: CASSSGTAASNYG. The whole CDR3 is CASSSGTAASNYGYTF. The V and J genes are TRBV5-1 and TRBJ1-2; 7 bases agree with TRBD1. The read halts 3 residues ahead of the CDR3 end, with the missing end drawn from the germline J gene. V shed 3 bases and J 1 base; nucleotides not matched to a gene: 9. Germline-derived CDR1 and CDR2 are SGHRS and YFSETQ. CDR3 length equals 16 residues.